The sequence of this T cell receptor beta chain was determined in a study of blood T cell repertoires in COVID-19. Study background: PBMCs, B-cell-depleted T cells, or T cells were the source of the cDNA or gDNA that made up the material.

This clone was observed a few times. Germline V gene data show CDR1 as SNHLY and CDR2 as FYNNEI. V lost 3 bases and J lost 5, with 4 bases in between. The CDR3 loop spans 11 amino acids. Using immunoSEQ multiplex PCR, the repertoire was profiled, and TCRdb retains in-frame clones only, with some absent. The repertoire consists of 150,000 to 200,000 clones, with about 72% occurring once and the leading ten covering about 18%. V is TRBV2 and J is TRBJ2-5; D is ambiguous. The sample comprised PBMCs or T cells enriched from blood (not recorded which). The clonotype comes from a woman aged 50 to 65 who had recovered from COVID-19. The CDR3 DNA is TGTGCCAGCAGTGACCCGGAGACCCAGTACTTC. It translates to CASSDPETQYF.